Here is one TCR beta chain with its context. Antigen unknown. Repertoires were generated with immunoSEQ multiplex PCR, while TCRdb's copy carries only in-frame clones and drops some. The profile shows 17,000 or so clones, roughly 92% of them singletons. The sample belongs to a study of T cells after posttransplantation cyclophosphamide. Busulfan-fludarabine conditioning, marrow transplant, and cyclophosphamide on days +3 and +4 were administered. Study results and limitations: Recipient CMV seropositivity and CMV reactivation strongly tracked TRB clonality. Later blood repertoires were often dominated by clones from the donor CD8+ memory compartment. Tissue-infiltrating T cells from skin or gut overlapped little with blood T cells.

The ends were cut back, 4 bases at V and 3 bases at J, with 9 bases in the middle. Germline CDR1 MNHNY, CDR2 SVGAGI (reference sequence). CDR3 length: 13 amino acids. The clonotype was recovered from a male patient between 55 and 70 years old who received an allogeneic stem cell transplant from a related donor and was CMV-positive. Some T cells may be graft donor cells. This sample comprised CD4+ T cells sorted from blood, obtained after allogeneic stem cell transplant with posttransplant cyclophosphamide. V gene TRBV6-6 combines with J gene TRBJ1-2, with D possibly being TRBD1 (6 bases). The CDR3 DNA reads TGTGCCAGCAGTTCCTCAGGGGACTATGGCTACACCTTC. Translation gives CASSSSGDYGYTF.